The 8 T cell receptor beta chains below all came from one sample that was sequenced in a study of T-cell memory formation after mild COVID-19. TCRdb reanalysed the 5' RACE reads using MiXCR and keeps one entry per CDR3 protein. The sample holds 350,000 to 500,000 distinct CDR3 sequences, about 20% seen once. The sequenced sample consisted of PBMCs or a T cell subset sorted from them (not recorded which). The receptors here all came from a man aged 18 to 30 who had mild COVID-19 (a few samples of this study predate the infection). Cell type and time point are not known.

This chain connects TRBV12-3 or TRBV12-4 to TRBJ2-2; D unresolved. CDR3 length equals 14 residues. V was trimmed by 8 bases and J by 4 bases, leaving 14 bases between them. DNA for the CDR3: TGTGCCAGCGGGCAGAGCTACGGCACCGGGGAGCTGTTTTTT. It specifies CASGQSYGTGELFF.

This clonotype was recorded many times. V gene TRBV7-2 combines with J gene TRBJ2-2; no firm D call. CDR1 SGHTA and CDR2 FQGNSA come from the germline V gene. The CDR3 sequence is 14 residues long. Trimming took 8 bases from V and 0 from J, leaving 10 bases between them. Here the CDR3 reads CASVSGANTGELFF. CDR3 bases: TGTGCCAGCGTCTCAGGAGCGAACACCGGGGAGCTGTTTTTT.

V gene TRBV2 combines with J gene TRBJ2-1; 8 bases match TRBD2. CDR3 length: 18 residues. The junction had 20 bases not matched to a gene; V was cut back by 6 bases and J by 7 bases. Germline assignment: CDR1 SNHLY and CDR2 FYNNEI. The CDR3 reads CASSPSLSGTRIVNEQFF. The CDR3 nucleotides are TGTGCCAGCAGCCCCTCTCTCTCCGGGACTAGGATAGTAAATGAGCAGTTCTTC.

V gene TRBV15 combines with J gene TRBJ1-1; D possibly corresponds to TRBD1 (5 bases). V lost 5 bases, J lost 0 bases, and 13 bases lay in between. This CDR3 is 15 amino acids long. The germline V gene encodes CDR1 LNHNV and CDR2 YYDKDF (reference sequence). The CDR3 coding sequence is TGTGCCACCAGCGGACGACAGCACATGAACACTGAAGCTTTCTTT. This gives the protein CATSGRQHMNTEAFF.

This clonotype was counted a few times. The V call is TRBV20-1, the J call TRBJ2-5, with 7 bases matching TRBD2. With 8 bases clipped from V and 3 bases from J, the junction kept 6 bases outside the gene matches. The CDR3 loop spans 12 amino acids. Germline CDR1 and CDR2: DFQATT and SNEGSKA (reference sequence). The CDR3 loop is CSSGTTKETQYF. The CDR3 bases are TGCAGTTCGGGGACTACCAAAGAGACCCAGTACTTC.

This chain uses TRBV28 with TRBJ2-7, with D perhaps matching TRBD2 (6 bases). In germline, CDR1 is MDHEN, CDR2 SYDVKM. The CDR3 covers 15 residues. Deletions cut 4 bases from V and 3 bases from J, with 16 bases between. The CDR3 protein is CASSSYRRGGYEQYV. The CDR3 DNA follows: TGTGCCAGCAGTTCATACAGGCGGGGAGGCTACGAGCAGTACGTC.

This clonotype was seen a few times. The chain combines TRBV5-1 with TRBJ2-3; D uncertain. The germline V and J ends were trimmed by 6 bases and 1 base, with 6 bases remaining between them. Germline CDR1 is SGHRS and CDR2 is YFSETQ. This CDR3 spans 12 amino acids. This chain's CDR3 is CASNDGTDTQYF. The CDR3, as DNA: TGCGCCAGCAACGACGGCACAGATACGCAGTATTTT.

The chain uses TRBV7-2 and TRBJ2-1; either TRBD1 or TRBD2 may supply D (6 bases each). V lost 1 base and J lost 15, with 13 bases in between. Germline CDR1 SGHTA, CDR2 FQGNSA. This CDR3 has 12 amino acids. The CDR3 DNA sequence: TGTGCCAGCAGCTTAGATGGGTGGGGGGCGTTCTTC. Translating it yields CASSLDGWGAFF.